The 22 T cell receptor beta chains listed next were all sequenced from one sample in a study of T-cell reconstitution after alpha-beta-depleted transplantation in children. The TCRbeta library was prepared with unique molecular identifiers. TCRdb reprocessed the PCR reads with MiXCR, giving one entry per CDR3 protein. The repertoire consists of 900,000 or so distinct CDR3 sequences, with 16% occurring once and the leading ten covering approximately 4.5%. The sequencing here drew on PBMCs, mostly from graft donor cells, taken 360 days after TCRalphabeta/CD19-depleted stem cell transplant. The receptors were gathered from a male patient aged 10-17 years who had a stem cell transplant for acute lymphoblastic leukemia, so the T cells may come from the graft donor.

This clonotype was seen more than once but under ten times. This chain uses TRBV13 with TRBJ2-1, with TRBD2 matching 10 bases. V lost 7 bases to trimming and J lost 4 bases; unmatched junction nucleotides: 7. The CDR3 consists of 15 residues. Germline CDR1 reads PRHDT; CDR2 reads FYEKMQ (reference sequence). DNA of the CDR3: TGTGCCAGCAACGAGGGACTAGCGCGTTACAATGAGCAGTTCTTC. This encodes CASNEGLARYNEQFF.

The chain has TRBV3-1 and TRBJ2-1; D uncertain. V was shortened by 5 bases and J by 5 bases, with 7 bases between the two germline ends. The CDR3 sequence is 12 residues long. Germline CDR1 reads LGHDT; CDR2 reads YNNKEL (reference sequence). CDR3 sequence (DNA): TGTGCCAGCAGCAAACTTAACAATGAGCAGTTCTTC. It encodes CASSKLNNEQFF.

This clonotype appeared many times. The rearrangement links TRBV10-2 to TRBJ2-2, with TRBD1 as a possible D gene (6 bases). Trimming stripped 3 bases from V and 5 bases from J, with 16 bases between. The germline gives CDR1 WSHSY, CDR2 SAAADI. The CDR3 is made up of 16 amino acids. CDR3: CASSERLTGGTGELFF. Written as DNA, the CDR3 is TGCGCCAGCAGTGAACGGTTGACAGGAGGAACCGGGGAGCTGTTTTTT.

This clonotype turned up a few times. This rearrangement joins TRBV5-1 to TRBJ2-7; D perhaps matches TRBD2 (5 bases). Germline CDR1 SGHRS, CDR2 YFSETQ. The CDR3 extends over 15 amino acids. V was clipped by 4 bases and J by 3 bases, with 17 bases between them. The CDR3 sequence: CASSDGREMGYEQYF. The DNA of the CDR3 is TGCGCCAGCAGCGATGGACGGGAAATGGGCTACGAGCAGTACTTC. Full variable domain (remainder filled in from reference TRBV5-1 and TRBJ2-7): KAGVTQTPRYLIKTRGQQVTLSCSPISGHRSVSWYQQTPGQGLQFLFEYFSETQRNKGNFPGRFSGRQFSNSRSEMNVSTLELGDSALYLCASSDGREMGYEQYFGPGTRLTVT.

V is TRBV9 and J is TRBJ2-2, with TRBD1 identical over 7 bases. V was clipped by 4 bases and J by 8 bases; unmatched bases: 17. Germline CDR1 and CDR2: SGDLS and YYNGEE. This CDR3 spans 17 amino acids. The CDR3 DNA reads TGTGCCAGCAGCTCACACAGGGGCGGTAGGATCGGTGGGGAGCTGTTTTTT. Protein: CASSSHRGGRIGGELFF.

This clonotype was found a few times. The rearrangement uses TRBV20-1 and TRBJ2-5; possible D gene TRBD2, 5 bases. The V end lost 1 base, the J end lost 5 bases, and 8 bases lay between the germline ends. The CDR3 length is 12 residues. The germline V gene encodes CDR1 DFQATT and CDR2 SNEGSKA (reference sequence). The CDR3 is CSARATGETQYF. The DNA for the CDR3 is TGCAGTGCTAGAGCCACGGGGGAGACCCAGTACTTC.

The rearrangement links TRBV5-1 to TRBJ2-1, with D perhaps assigned TRBD1 or TRBD2 (5 bases each). Germline assignment: CDR1 SGHRS and CDR2 YFSETQ. The CDR3 contains 15 residues. Trimming shortened V by 3 bases and J by 9 bases, and 19 bases separated the two germline ends. CDR3 in amino acids: CASSWDGAFRSEQFF. DNA for the CDR3: TGCGCCAGCAGCTGGGACGGCGCCTTCAGGAGTGAGCAGTTCTTC. Variable domain in full (rest from reference TRBV5-1 and TRBJ2-1): KAGVTQTPRYLIKTRGQQVTLSCSPISGHRSVSWYQQTPGQGLQFLFEYFSETQRNKGNFPGRFSGRQFSNSRSEMNVSTLELGDSALYLCASSWDGAFRSEQFFGPGTRLTVL.

This clonotype was detected ten times or more. The chain carries TRBV4-1 and TRBJ2-5; 8 positions match TRBD2. CDR1 MGHRA and CDR2 YSYEKL come from the germline V gene. The CDR3 loop spans 16 amino acids. V was clipped by 7 bases and J by 4 bases; unmatched bases: 14. Here the CDR3 DNA reads TGCGCCAGCACCTCCTTGCCCCCGGGACTAGGAGAGACCCAGTACTTC. It codes for CASTSLPPGLGETQYF.

This clonotype occurred many times. The chain recombines TRBV4-1 with TRBJ2-7; no clear D gene. CDR1 and CDR2 (germline): MGHRA, YSYEKL. The CDR3 spans 14 residues. V gave up 0 bases and J gave up 1 base, with 7 bases separating them. The CDR3 DNA follows: TGCGCCAGCAGCCAAGATTGGTATTCCTACGAGCAGTACTTC. Its protein is CASSQDWYSYEQYF.

This clonotype occurred many times. CDR3 loop: CASRFPGLADTQYF. As DNA, the CDR3 is TGCGCCAGCAGATTCCCTGGGTTGGCAGATACGCAGTATTTT. This chain connects TRBV5-1 to TRBJ2-3; no clear D gene. The V end was cut by 5 bases, the J end by 4 bases, with 14 bases between. This CDR3 contains 14 residues. Germline V gives CDR1 SGHRS, CDR2 YFSETQ.

The CDR3 is CASSASGLAVRDTQYF. The CDR3 DNA reads as TGTGCCAGCAGCGCCTCCGGGCTAGCGGTTCGGGATACGCAGTATTTT. V gene TRBV9 combines with J gene TRBJ2-3, with 7 bases lining up with TRBD2. J was trimmed by 6 bases and V by 3 bases; bases with no gene match: 13. The V gene's germline CDR1 is SGDLS and CDR2 YYNGEE. This CDR3 region has 16 residues.

The sample holds a few counts of this clonotype. The chain's CDR3 is CAISPTGDYGYTF. The CDR3 nucleotides read TGTGCCATCAGTCCCACAGGGGACTATGGCTACACCTTC. The chain combines TRBV10-3 with TRBJ1-2, with 7 positions matching TRBD1. Germline trimming cut 5 bases from V and 3 bases from J; bases unmatched to any gene: 3. Germline V gives CDR1 ENHRY, CDR2 SYGVKD. The CDR3 sequence is 13 residues long.

This clonotype came up a few times. The rearrangement links TRBV7-2 to TRBJ2-7; D uncertain. Germline V gene data show CDR1 as SGHTA and CDR2 as FQGNSA. V lost 2 bases and J 5 bases, leaving 13 bases between the germline ends. The CDR3 length is 14 residues. The CDR3 region has the DNA TGTGCCAGCAGCTTATTAGTGGTTCCTCACGAGCAGTACTTC. Its translation: CASSLLVVPHEQYF.

This clonotype was seen many times. V and J are TRBV11-2 and TRBJ2-3, with D possibly TRBD2 on 5 matching bases. There are 15 residues in the CDR3. With 2 bases removed from V and 5 bases from J, the gap between germline ends came to 14 bases. Germline V CDR1 and CDR2: SGHAT, FQNNGV. CDR3 sequence (DNA): TGTGCCAGCAGCTTAACATGGGAGTGGGTAGATACGCAGTATTTT. Translated, it gives CASSLTWEWVDTQYF.

The chain couples TRBV9 to TRBJ2-1, with D tentatively TRBD1 or TRBD2 (5 bases each). The CDR3 contains 14 residues. From germline, CDR1 is SGDLS and CDR2 YYNGEE. Trimming shortened V by 0 bases and J by 8 bases, and 12 bases separated the two germline ends. The CDR3 DNA sequence: TGTGCCAGCAGCGTAGCGGGACCTGGCTATGAGCAGTTCTTC. It translates to CASSVAGPGYEQFF. The variable domain in full, completed from reference TRBV9 and TRBJ2-1, reads DSGVTQTPKHLITATGQRVTLRCSPRSGDLSVYWYQQSLDQGLQFLIQYYNGEERAKGNILERFSAQQFPDLHSELNLSSLELGDSALYFCASSVAGPGYEQFFGPGTRLTVL.

The CDR3 loop is CASSFRGGPYEQYF. The DNA for the CDR3 is TGCGCCAGCAGCTTCCGGGGAGGGCCTTACGAGCAGTACTTC. This chain connects TRBV5-1 to TRBJ2-7; 7 bases are shared with TRBD2. The CDR3 covers 14 residues. J gave up 4 bases and V 2 bases, and 6 bases lay outside the gene matches. The germline V gene has CDR1 SGHRS and CDR2 YFSETQ.

This clonotype was observed many times. The rearrangement joins TRBV27 to TRBJ2-3; 7 positions agree with TRBD2. J gave up 7 bases and V 2 bases, and 6 bases lay outside the gene matches. The germline V gene encodes CDR1 MNHEY and CDR2 SMNVEV (reference sequence). The CDR3 totals 14 residues. The CDR3 DNA reads as TGTGCCAGCAGTTTACGCGGGAGCACCAATACGCAGTATTTT. Encoded protein: CASSLRGSTNTQYF.

The chain joins TRBV6-1 to TRBJ1-2; D gene unclear. This CDR3 comprises 15 residues. Trimming took off 1 base at V and 7 bases at J, with 16 bases between the two ends. Per the germline V gene, CDR1 is MNHNS and CDR2 is SASEGT. The DNA of the CDR3 is TGTGCCAGCAGTGAAGGCCGCGGGGTTCGGGGTGGCTACACCTTC. Translating gives CASSEGRGVRGGYTF.

The chain combines TRBV25-1 with TRBJ2-7; tentative D call: TRBD1 (5 bases). Germline V CDR1 and CDR2: MGHDK, SYGVNS. The CDR3 sequence is 13 residues long. V was shortened by 4 bases and J by 2 bases, with 9 bases between the two germline ends. The CDR3 region has the DNA TGTGCCAGCAGTGGGGCGACAGCCTACGAGCAGTACTTC. Protein product: CASSGATAYEQYF.

The gene calls are TRBV7-9 and TRBJ2-7, with TRBD1 as a possible D gene (6 bases). The ends were cut back, 0 bases at V and 6 bases at J, with 12 bases in the middle. The germline V gene has CDR1 SEHNR and CDR2 FQNEAQ (reference sequence). The CDR3 extends over 14 amino acids. DNA of the CDR3: TGTGCCAGCAGCTTAGCCCCGACAGGACCCGAGCAGTACTTC. It encodes CASSLAPTGPEQYF.

The J gene is TRBJ1-5, the V gene TRBV12-3 or TRBV12-4; the D gene is possibly TRBD1 (5 bases). The CDR3 spans 13 residues. The V and J ends lost 7 bases and 7 bases respectively, with 14 bases between them. The CDR3 is CASNTGGWQPQHF. In DNA form, the CDR3 reads TGTGCCAGCAACACTGGGGGTTGGCAGCCCCAGCATTTT.

The chain joins TRBV11-2 to TRBJ1-1; D is possibly TRBD1 (5 bases). CDR3 size: 15 residues. From germline, CDR1 is SGHAT and CDR2 FQNNGV. Trimming pared 3 bases from V and 5 bases from J, leaving 16 bases between. CDR3 residues: CASSFSGSRRTEAFF. The CDR3 DNA sequence: TGTGCCAGCAGCTTTTCAGGGTCCAGGCGGACTGAAGCTTTCTTT.